The 22 T cell receptor beta chains below were found in one sample sequenced in a study of identical twins (dated by TCRdb to 2016 to 2017). The method was 5' RACE. The sequencing machine was an Illumina HiSeq 2000. In TCRdb, the public reads were trimmed at Q25 with fastp and aligned with MiXCR, with productive beta chains retained. CDR3 protein sequences are deduplicated, and each keeps its most common genes and DNA. For this sample there are nearly 900,000 distinct CDR3 sequences; around 12% appear just once. The biggest ten clones account for under 2% of the sample. Another study also made use of these data, one on yellow fever vaccine responses in identical twins.

Specimen: PBMCs. The receptors here all came from a woman aged 18-30 years in good health.

The sample holds many counts of this clonotype. This chain uses TRBV3-1 with TRBJ2-1; 12 bases agree with TRBD2. Germline V gene sequence: CDR1 LGHDT, CDR2 YNNKEL (reference sequence). The CDR3 is made up of 17 amino acids. J gave up 4 bases and V 0 bases, and 4 bases lay outside the gene matches. The CDR3 protein is CASSQEVLAGGYNEQFF. CDR3 nucleotides: TGTGCCAGCAGCCAAGAGGTACTAGCGGGAGGATACAATGAGCAGTTCTTC.

This clonotype was seen repeatedly, ten times or more. The chain couples TRBV7-9 to TRBJ2-3; 8 bases are a match to TRBD2. The germline V gene encodes CDR1 SEHNR and CDR2 FQNEAQ (reference sequence). With 5 bases clipped from V and 3 bases from J, the junction kept 7 bases outside the gene matches. The CDR3 has 15 amino acids. This chain's CDR3 is CASSRRGGRTDTQYF. The CDR3 bases are TGTGCCAGCAGCCGACGCGGGGGGAGAACAGATACGCAGTATTTT.

This clonotype has more than one count but fewer than ten. V usage is TRBV10-1 and J usage is TRBJ2-1, with D perhaps assigned TRBD1 or TRBD2 (5 bases each). The CDR3 runs 14 residues. Trimming shortened V by 2 bases and J by 9 bases, and 14 bases separated the two germline ends. CDR1 and CDR2 (germline): WNHNN, SYGVQD (reference sequence). Here the CDR3 DNA reads TGCGCCAGCAGTGAGCAAGTCGCGAGGGGTGAGCAGTTCTTC. As protein: CASSEQVARGEQFF.

The chain carries TRBV20-1 and TRBJ2-5; possibly TRBD1 or TRBD2 for D (6 bases each). The ends were cut back, 0 bases at V and 5 bases at J, with 13 bases in the middle. CDR1 is DFQATT and CDR2 is SNEGSKA in the germline V gene (reference sequence). CDR3 length: 14 amino acids. The CDR3 is CSARDLGGGETQYF. The CDR3 DNA reads as TGCAGTGCTAGAGATCTGGGGGGCGGGGAGACCCAGTACTTC.

This clonotype has more than one count but fewer than ten. V gene TRBV12-3 or TRBV12-4 combines with J gene TRBJ2-2; D is possibly TRBD2 (5 bases). The CDR3 is made up of 14 amino acids. Trimming took 6 bases from V and 6 from J, leaving 14 bases between them. The CDR3 sequence is CASSLLRASGELFF. For the CDR3, the DNA is TGTGCCAGCAGCCTACTGAGGGCCTCCGGGGAGCTGTTTTTT.

The chain combines TRBV28 with TRBJ2-6, with a tentative D call TRBD1 (5 bases). The CDR3 is made up of 16 amino acids. Trimming removed 7 bases from V and 2 bases from J, with 15 bases in between. CDR1 and CDR2 from the germline V gene are MDHEN and SYDVKM. In nucleotides, the CDR3 is TGTGCCAGCACCGAGGACGCAGGGACTGGGGCCAACGTCCTGACTTTC. This sequence encodes CASTEDAGTGANVLTF.

The rearrangement uses TRBV10-3 and TRBJ1-6, with unresolved D. Trimming took off 2 bases at V and 6 bases at J, with 5 bases between the two ends. The CDR3 contains 13 residues. Germline CDR1 reads ENHRY; CDR2 reads SYGVKD. The CDR3 coding sequence is TGTGCCATCAGTGAGGTTACTAATTCACCCCTCCACTTT. This sequence encodes CAISEVTNSPLHF.

This clonotype was found many times. CDR3 in amino acids: CASSVQVNYEQYF. Written as DNA, the CDR3 is TGTGCCAGCAGTGTTCAGGTAAACTACGAGCAGTACTTC. The V gene is TRBV2, the J gene TRBJ2-7; D unclear. This CDR3 is 13 amino acids long. Trimming took off 4 bases at V and 3 bases at J, with 10 bases between the two ends. CDR1 is SNHLY and CDR2 is FYNNEI in the germline V gene.

This clonotype was detected a few times. The chain has TRBV6-1 and TRBJ2-7; 7 positions agree with TRBD1. Germline V lookup: CDR1 MNHNS, CDR2 SASEGT. V was pared by 4 bases and J by 3 bases, with 6 bases of the junction left unmatched. The CDR3 covers 14 residues. In DNA, the CDR3 is TGTGCCAGCAGTGTTGACAGGGTAATCTACGAGCAGTACGTC. It codes for CASSVDRVIYEQYV.

The chain links TRBV20-1 to TRBJ2-2, with 12 positions matching TRBD2. V trimming: 5 bases; J trimming: 7 bases; junction bases outside the gene matches: 11. From germline, CDR1 is DFQATT and CDR2 SNEGSKA (reference sequence). The length of the CDR3 is 16 residues. The CDR3 protein is CSARTSGTGGVGELFF. The CDR3 bases are TGCAGTGCTCGGACTAGCGGGACTGGAGGGGTCGGGGAGCTGTTTTTT.

This clonotype was detected a few times. The V and J genes are TRBV9 and TRBJ1-1; no clear D gene. The V end was cut by 0 bases, the J end by 1 base, with 7 bases between. Germline loops: CDR1 SGDLS, CDR2 YYNGEE. The CDR3 consists of 14 residues. DNA for the CDR3: TGTGCCAGCAGCGTAGGGGCAGAGAACACTGAAGCTTTCTTT. Encoded protein: CASSVGAENTEAFF. Variable domain in full (rest from reference TRBV9 and TRBJ1-1): DSGVTQTPKHLITATGQRVTLRCSPRSGDLSVYWYQQSLDQGLQFLIQYYNGEERAKGNILERFSAQQFPDLHSELNLSSLELGDSALYFCASSVGAENTEAFFGQGTRLTVV.

This chain's CDR3 is CAISTVEGGNEQFF. The CDR3 DNA follows: TGTGCCATCAGCACGGTTGAGGGGGGGAATGAGCAGTTCTTC. The chain uses TRBV10-3 and TRBJ2-1, with a weak D call TRBD2 (7 bases). V was pared by 6 bases and J by 7 bases, with 16 bases between. CDR1 and CDR2 from the germline V gene are ENHRY and SYGVKD. CDR3 length equals 14 residues.

This clonotype was seen a handful of times. V gene TRBV20-1 combines with J gene TRBJ2-3; D may be TRBD2 (6 bases). V lost 5 bases, J lost 0 bases, and 9 bases lay in between. The germline CDR1 and CDR2 sequences are DFQATT and SNEGSKA (reference sequence). This CDR3 is built from 13 residues. CDR3 DNA sequence: TGCAGTGCTCCTCGGGGGAGCACAGATACGCAGTATTTT. Translating it yields CSAPRGSTDTQYF.

This chain uses TRBV5-1 with TRBJ2-7; D is ambiguous. CDR3 size: 11 residues. Germline CDR1 is SGHRS and CDR2 is YFSETQ. V was cut by 0 bases and J by 7 bases, with 5 bases left in between. CDR3 DNA sequence: TGCGCCAGCAGCTTGGAAACGGAGCAGTACTTC. Translating it yields CASSLETEQYF.

The rearrangement joins TRBV7-9 to TRBJ2-3; perhaps TRBD1 as D (5 bases). This CDR3 region has 11 residues. Trimming cost V 6 bases and J 8 bases, with 9 bases left between them. Germline CDR1 and CDR2: SEHNR and FQNEAQ (reference sequence). CDR3 in DNA: TGTGCCAGCAGGGGGCTTCTTACGCAGTATTTT. It specifies CASRGLLTQYF.

This clonotype occurred many times. The rearrangement uses TRBV20-1 and TRBJ1-4, with D perhaps TRBD1 (5 bases). Germline-derived CDR1 and CDR2 are DFQATT and SNEGSKA (reference sequence). The CDR3 loop spans 13 amino acids. V was pared by 2 bases and J by 8 bases, with 12 bases between. The CDR3 here is CSARQGLEEKLFF. As DNA, the CDR3 is TGCAGTGCTAGACAGGGCCTTGAGGAAAAACTGTTTTTT.

V gene TRBV29-1 combines with J gene TRBJ2-3, with D uncertain. The germline V gene has CDR1 SQVTM and CDR2 ANQGSEA. The V end lost 3 bases, the J end lost 2 bases, and 6 bases lay between the germline ends. This CDR3 comprises 12 residues. CDR3 amino acids: CSVDSLTDTQYF. CDR3 coding DNA: TGCAGCGTTGACAGCCTCACAGATACGCAGTATTTT.

This clonotype was counted between two and nine times. The chain links TRBV5-1 to TRBJ2-5; the D call may be TRBD1 or TRBD2 (6 bases each). CDR1 SGHRS and CDR2 YFSETQ come from the germline V gene. V lost 0 bases, J lost 5 bases, and 17 bases lay in between. The CDR3 totals 16 residues. CDR3 protein: CASSLVSTGAQETQYF. CDR3 DNA sequence: TGCGCCAGCAGCTTGGTTTCCACGGGGGCACAGGAGACCCAGTACTTC.

J is TRBJ2-3 and V is TRBV28, with a weak D call TRBD1 (6 bases). Trimming stripped 5 bases from V and 1 base from J, with 13 bases between. The CDR3 spans 15 residues. Germline loops: CDR1 MDHEN, CDR2 SYDVKM. CDR3 sequence (DNA): TGTGCCAGCAGTGTGACAGGCACCCGCACAGATACGCAGTATTTT. This translates into CASSVTGTRTDTQYF.

This clonotype has only a few counts. This sequence joins TRBV12-3 or TRBV12-4 and TRBJ2-1; TRBD2 matches 13 bases. J lost 2 bases, V lost 1 base, and 11 bases had no gene match. The CDR3 loop spans 20 amino acids. CDR3 loop: CASSLVGLAGDMYAYNEQFF. The CDR3 coding sequence is TGTGCCAGCAGTTTAGTTGGACTAGCGGGAGATATGTACGCCTACAATGAGCAGTTCTTC.

A few counts support this clonotype. This rearrangement joins TRBV6-2 or TRBV6-3 to TRBJ1-6; TRBD1 might be the D (5 bases). There are 15 residues in the CDR3. Per germline, CDR1 MNHEY and CDR2 SVGEGT. The V gene lost 2 bases and the J gene lost 8 bases, with 13 bases spanning the gap. The CDR3 bases are TGTGCCAGCAGTTACCGGACACCCGACCATTCACCCCTCCACTTT. It encodes CASSYRTPDHSPLHF.

The CDR3 is CASSDWTSGNYNEQFF. CDR3 bases: TGTGCCAGCAGTGATTGGACTAGCGGAAATTACAATGAGCAGTTCTTC. This chain links TRBV6-4 with TRBJ2-1; TRBD2 matches 10 bases. CDR3 size: 16 residues. V was pared by 3 bases and J by 4 bases, with 6 bases of the junction left unmatched. Germline CDR1 and CDR2: MRHNA and SNTAGT.